Many counts were recorded for the clone carrying this T cell receptor (beta chain). TCRdb reanalysed the 5' RACE reads using MiXCR and keeps one entry per CDR3 protein. Counted here are a few hundred thousand distinct CDR3 sequences, 18% occurring once; the ten biggest clones make up more than 25%. This CDR3 region has 16 residues. Germline V gene sequence: CDR1 LGHNA, CDR2 YSLEER. The trim removed 0 bases at V and 3 bases at J, leaving 6 bases unmatched. The sample originates from a study of CD8 T cells in ankylosing spondylitis. The sequence was collected from a male donor with ankylosing spondylitis or in good health (not recorded which). The chain joins TRBV4-3 to TRBJ2-7; 9 bases line up with TRBD1. Sample: blood, either unsorted or a sorted T cell fraction (not recorded which). CDR3 region: CASSQDSTGQGYEQYF. The CDR3 nucleotides are TGCGCCAGCAGCCAAGATTCCACGGGACAGGGCTACGAGCAGTACTTC.